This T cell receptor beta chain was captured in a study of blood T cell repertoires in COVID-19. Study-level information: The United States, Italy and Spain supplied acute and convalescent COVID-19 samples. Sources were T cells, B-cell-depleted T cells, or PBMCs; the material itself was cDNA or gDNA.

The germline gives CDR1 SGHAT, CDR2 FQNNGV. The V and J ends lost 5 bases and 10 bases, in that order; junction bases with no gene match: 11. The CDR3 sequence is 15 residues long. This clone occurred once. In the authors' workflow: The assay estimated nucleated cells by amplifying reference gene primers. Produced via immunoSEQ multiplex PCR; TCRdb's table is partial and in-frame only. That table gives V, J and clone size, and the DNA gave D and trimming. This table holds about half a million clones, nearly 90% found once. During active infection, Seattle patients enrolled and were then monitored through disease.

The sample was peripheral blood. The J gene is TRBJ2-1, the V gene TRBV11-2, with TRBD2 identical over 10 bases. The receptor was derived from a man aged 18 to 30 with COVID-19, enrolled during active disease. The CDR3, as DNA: TGTGCCAGCAGCCAAACCCCCCTAGCGGGAGACGAGCAGTTCTTC. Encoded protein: CASSQTPLAGDEQFF.